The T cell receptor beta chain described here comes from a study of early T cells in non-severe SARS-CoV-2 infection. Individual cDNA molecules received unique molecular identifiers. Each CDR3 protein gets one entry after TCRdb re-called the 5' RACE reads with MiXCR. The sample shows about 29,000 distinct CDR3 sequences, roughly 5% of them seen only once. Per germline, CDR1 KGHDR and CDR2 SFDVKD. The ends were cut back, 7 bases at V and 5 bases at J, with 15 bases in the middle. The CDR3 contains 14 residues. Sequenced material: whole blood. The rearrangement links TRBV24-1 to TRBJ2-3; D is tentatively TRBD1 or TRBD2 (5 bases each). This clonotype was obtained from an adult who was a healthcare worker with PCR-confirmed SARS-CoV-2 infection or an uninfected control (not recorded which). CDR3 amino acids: CATSRRDVEDTQYF. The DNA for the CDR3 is TGTGCCACCAGCCGACGGGACGTCGAAGATACGCAGTATTTT.